What follows is one TCR beta chain and its context. The data were obtained in a study of T cell changes during pregnancy in multiple sclerosis. There are 18 residues in the CDR3. Germline lookup yields CDR1 MNHEY and CDR2 SMNVEV (reference sequence). Trimming removed 5 bases from V and 7 bases from J, with 26 bases in between. The data were produced by immunoSEQ multiplex PCR, yet TCRdb's version contains in-frame clones alone and is incomplete. The table lists around 30,000 clones, about 87% of them singletons. The sequence derives from a female donor with multiple sclerosis, enrolled in a pregnancy study. This chain links TRBV27 with TRBJ2-2; D perhaps matches TRBD2 (7 bases). The sample here was CD8+ T cells from peripheral blood mononuclear cells, taken in the third trimester of pregnancy. CDR3 in DNA: TGTGCCAGCAGTAACCGTTTGGGGGGGGGCGGGAGTCACGGGGAGCTGTTTTTT. This sequence encodes CASSNRLGGGGSHGELFF.